This paragraph reports one T cell receptor (beta chain). V shed 1 base, J shed 7 bases, and the junction held 3 bases outside the gene matches. From germline, CDR1 is SGDLS and CDR2 YYNGEE. CDR3 length: 14 amino acids. Under the authors' procedure: Reference gene primer amplification yielded estimated nucleated cell counts. Clones were sequenced by immunoSEQ multiplex PCR, and TCRdb holds only the in-frame ones, with some missing. V, J and clone size were drawn from that table, and D and trimming were deduced from the DNA. The sample contains 41,000 or so clones, roughly nine tenths of which appear only once. This sample is part of a study of blood T cell repertoires in COVID-19. Study overall: Italy, Spain and the United States were the sources of the convalescent and acute COVID-19 samples.

This chain joins TRBV9 and TRBJ2-1; 9 bases are shared with TRBD1. This TCR came from a man in his 60s with acute or convalescent COVID-19. Sequencing input: peripheral blood. CDR3 loop: CASSVLGQGNEQFF. The CDR3 DNA follows: TGTGCCAGCAGCGTATTAGGACAGGGGAATGAGCAGTTCTTC.